A single sample gave rise to the 12 T cell receptor beta chains below, sequenced in a study of cytomegalovirus exposure and HLA in healthy donors. The PCR was carried out with 60 Vbeta primers and 13 Jbeta primers. Sequencing used immunoSEQ multiplex PCR; TCRdb keeps in-frame clones, though not all of them. This table has approximately 120,000 clones, approximately 80% appearing once. The specimen sequenced was PBMCs. The origin of the receptors is a man aged 45-65 years in good health and CMV-seronegative.

The V call is TRBV6-5, the J call TRBJ1-1; D not resolved. The CDR3 runs 14 residues. Germline loops: CDR1 MNHEY, CDR2 SVGAGI. The V end lost 8 bases, the J end lost 1 base, and 14 bases lay between the germline ends. In DNA form, the CDR3 reads TGTGCCAGCCGGAGCCAGTCAGCGAACACTGAAGCTTTCTTT. Residues: CASRSQSANTEAFF.

The V and J genes are TRBV9 and TRBJ1-1, with 7 nucleotides matching TRBD1. With 2 bases clipped from V and 0 bases from J, the junction kept 7 bases outside the gene matches. The CDR3 has 16 amino acids. The germline V gene has CDR1 SGDLS and CDR2 YYNGEE. This CDR3 is CASSVRGLGMNTEAFF. The CDR3 bases are TGTGCCAGCAGCGTCAGGGGGTTAGGCATGAACACTGAAGCTTTCTTT.

The V call is TRBV7-8, the J call TRBJ1-2; the D is unclear. Germline V gives CDR1 SGHVS, CDR2 FQNEAQ. V gave up 1 base and J gave up 4 bases, with 7 bases separating them. The CDR3 totals 13 residues. CDR3 sequence: CASSLDTIYGYTF. The CDR3 DNA reads as TGTGCCAGCAGCTTAGACACTATCTATGGCTACACCTTC.

The chain has TRBV5-1 and TRBJ2-2, with D perhaps TRBD1 (6 bases). V was shortened by 1 base and J by 1 base, with 8 bases between the two germline ends. CDR1 is SGHRS, CDR2 YFSETQ, per germline. The CDR3 loop spans 15 amino acids. CDR3 nucleotide sequence: TGCGCCAGCAGCTTGCAGGGGAAGAACACCGGGGAGCTGTTTTTT. Protein product: CASSLQGKNTGELFF.

The CDR3 coding sequence is TGCGCCAGCAGCCAACATATACAGGGAAACTATGGCTACACCTTC. This sequence encodes CASSQHIQGNYGYTF. The rearrangement joins TRBV4-1 to TRBJ1-2, with D maybe TRBD1 (6 bases). CDR3 length: 15 amino acids. Germline V gene data show CDR1 as MGHRA and CDR2 as YSYEKL. V was cut by 2 bases and J by 2 bases, with 12 bases left in between.

The chain joins TRBV6-5 to TRBJ1-2; tentatively, D is TRBD1 (5 bases). In germline, CDR1 is MNHEY, CDR2 SVGAGI. The CDR3 totals 14 residues. The V gene lost 2 bases and the J gene lost 3 bases, with 10 bases spanning the gap. CDR3 sequence: CASSYGLGDYGYTF. CDR3 DNA: TGTGCCAGCAGTTACGGGTTAGGGGACTATGGCTACACCTTC.

In DNA, the CDR3 is TGTGCCAGCAGCTTGGGGACAGGGGCGGGCGGAAACACCATATATTTT. It translates to CASSLGTGAGGNTIYF. The chain has TRBV7-6 and TRBJ1-3, with 10 bases identical to TRBD1. CDR1 is SGHVS, CDR2 FNYEAQ, per germline. The CDR3 is 16 residues long. Trimming at V came to 3 bases and at J to 4 bases, leaving 6 bases not matched to a gene.

J is TRBJ2-7 and V is TRBV6-1; D remains unclear. The CDR3 extends over 16 amino acids. With 0 bases removed from V and 0 bases from J, the gap between germline ends came to 12 bases. In germline, CDR1 is MNHNS, CDR2 SASEGT. In nucleotides, the CDR3 is TGTGCCAGCAGTGAAGCTCCCCGGCGGAACTCCTACGAGCAGTACTTC. Residues: CASSEAPRRNSYEQYF.

The chain combines TRBV7-6 with TRBJ2-7; 7 nucleotides agree with TRBD2. The J segment lost 6 bases and the V segment lost 4 bases, leaving 9 bases of the junction unmatched. The CDR3 covers 14 residues. The V gene's germline CDR1 is SGHVS and CDR2 FNYEAQ. CDR3 in DNA: TGTGCCAGCAGCTCCGGGACTATCAAGGGCGAGCAGTACTTC. This codes for CASSSGTIKGEQYF.

The chain employs TRBV7-9 and TRBJ1-1, with D tentatively TRBD1 (5 bases). V lost 1 base, J lost 4 bases, and 10 bases lay in between. Looked up from germline, CDR1 is SEHNR and CDR2 is FQNEAQ (reference sequence). The CDR3 is made up of 14 amino acids. CDR3 in DNA: TGTGCCAGCAGCTTAGTGGAGGGGAGCACTGAAGCTTTCTTT. Encoded protein: CASSLVEGSTEAFF.

This clone was counted a few times. The J gene is TRBJ2-5, the V gene TRBV19, with D possibly TRBD2 on 5 matching bases. The germline gives CDR1 LNHDA, CDR2 SQIVND (reference sequence). This CDR3 comprises 13 residues. The ends were cut back, 3 bases at V and 7 bases at J, with 12 bases in the middle. The CDR3 loop is CASSIQYLATQYF. CDR3 DNA: TGTGCCAGTAGTATCCAATACCTAGCGACCCAGTACTTC.

The J gene is TRBJ1-1, the V gene TRBV19; D not certain. The CDR3 has 13 amino acids. The V end lost 6 bases, the J end lost 4 bases, and 12 bases lay between the germline ends. Germline CDR1 reads LNHDA; CDR2 reads SQIVND (reference sequence). The CDR3 region has the DNA TGTGCCAGTAGGGTTTCGCAGGTCACTGAAGCTTTCTTT. Translation: CASRVSQVTEAFF.